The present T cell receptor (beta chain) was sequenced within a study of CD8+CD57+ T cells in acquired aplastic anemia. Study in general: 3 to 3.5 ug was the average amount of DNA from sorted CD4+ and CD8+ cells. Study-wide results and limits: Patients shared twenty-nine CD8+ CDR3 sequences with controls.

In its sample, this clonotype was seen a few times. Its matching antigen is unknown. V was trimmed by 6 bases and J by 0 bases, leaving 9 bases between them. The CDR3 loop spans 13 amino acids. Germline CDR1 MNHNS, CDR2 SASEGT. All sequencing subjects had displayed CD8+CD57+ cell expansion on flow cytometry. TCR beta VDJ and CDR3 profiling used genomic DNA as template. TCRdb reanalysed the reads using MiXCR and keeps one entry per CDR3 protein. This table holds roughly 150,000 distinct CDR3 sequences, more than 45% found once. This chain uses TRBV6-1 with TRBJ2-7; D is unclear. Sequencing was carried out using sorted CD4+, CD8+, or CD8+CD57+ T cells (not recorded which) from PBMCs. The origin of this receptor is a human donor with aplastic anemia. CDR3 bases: TGTGCCAGCAGAGGGTCGAGCTCCTACGAGCAGTACTTC. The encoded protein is CASRGSSSYEQYF.